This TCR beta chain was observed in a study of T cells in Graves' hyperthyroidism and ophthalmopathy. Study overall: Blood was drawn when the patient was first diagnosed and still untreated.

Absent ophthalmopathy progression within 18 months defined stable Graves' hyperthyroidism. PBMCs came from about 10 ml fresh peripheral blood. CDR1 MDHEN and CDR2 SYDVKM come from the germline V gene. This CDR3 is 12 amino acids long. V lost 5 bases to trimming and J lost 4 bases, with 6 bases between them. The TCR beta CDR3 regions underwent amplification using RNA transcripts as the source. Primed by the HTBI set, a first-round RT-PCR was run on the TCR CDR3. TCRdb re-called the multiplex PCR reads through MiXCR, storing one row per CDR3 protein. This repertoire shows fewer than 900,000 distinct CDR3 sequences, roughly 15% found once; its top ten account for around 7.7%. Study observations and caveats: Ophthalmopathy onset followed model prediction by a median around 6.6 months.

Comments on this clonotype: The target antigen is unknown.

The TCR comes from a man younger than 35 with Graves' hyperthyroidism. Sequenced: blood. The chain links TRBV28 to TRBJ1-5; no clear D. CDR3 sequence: CASSVRNQPQHF. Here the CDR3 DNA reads TGTGCCAGCAGTGTCAGGAATCAGCCCCAGCATTTT.